The subject of this entry is one T cell receptor (beta chain). Its antigen is currently unknown. This entry belongs to a study of CD8+ T cells in alopecia areata. Study background: Treated patients were given 5 to 10 mg oral tofacitinib twice daily. The tofacitinib course ran for 6 to 18 months and was followed by 6 months off drug.

Following extraction, RNA underwent reverse transcription to cDNA, which served as the sequencing template. Sequencing was performed with immunoSEQ multiplex PCR; in TCRdb, only in-frame clones are kept and a portion is missing. The table lists around 210,000 clones, 64% of them singletons. Treatment: oral pan-JAK inhibitor, 5-10 mg twice daily. Lesional scalp tissue (obtained by punch biopsy) and peripheral blood were collected from alopecia areata patients. Study findings and constraints: Shared TCR sequences were less clear between patients than in mice, possibly partly from HLA diversity.

Here the sequenced sample was CD4+ T cells sorted from blood, taken at week 4, from a patient treated with tofacitinib. The TCR comes from a human donor with alopecia areata.

The CDR3: CASSRPTDTQYF. As DNA, the CDR3 is TGCGCCAGCAGCCGACCAACAGATACGCAGTATTTT. The rearrangement uses TRBV5-1 and TRBJ2-3; unclear D gene. The V end was cut by 4 bases, the J end by 3 bases, with 6 bases between. In germline, CDR1 is SGHRS, CDR2 YFSETQ. This CDR3 comprises 12 residues. Combining the CDR3 with reference TRBV5-1 and TRBJ2-3 gives the whole variable domain KAGVTQTPRYLIKTRGQQVTLSCSPISGHRSVSWYQQTPGQGLQFLFEYFSETQRNKGNFPGRFSGRQFSNSRSEMNVSTLELGDSALYLCASSRPTDTQYFGPGTRLTVL.